The text below deals with one T cell receptor beta chain. This entry comes from a study of blood T cell repertoires in COVID-19. Assay used: immunoSEQ multiplex PCR; TCRdb lists only in-frame clones, some missing. Of over 250,000 clones listed, about nine tenths were seen once; the top ten hold around 8.9%. This receptor was identified in a woman aged 18-29 years who had recovered from COVID-19. Sequencing was performed on PBMCs or T cells enriched from blood (not recorded which).

CDR3 protein: CASSPGFKGQGWEKLFF. In nucleotides, the CDR3 is TGCGCCAGCAGCCCCGGATTTAAGGGACAGGGGTGGGAAAAACTGTTTTTT. This chain links TRBV4-3 with TRBJ1-4; TRBD1 matches 10 bases. The CDR3 length is 17 residues. CDR1 is LGHNA and CDR2 is YSLEER in the germline V gene. Trimming cost V 4 bases and J 8 bases; bases outside gene matches: 13.